The 23 T cell receptor beta chains below were found in one sample sequenced in a study of blood T cell repertoires in COVID-19. Assay used: immunoSEQ multiplex PCR; TCRdb lists only in-frame clones, some missing. The data hold 90,000 to 100,000 clones, with approximately 87% observed a single time. The sequencing input was peripheral blood. The source is a human donor in a cohort sampled during active COVID-19.

The chain carries TRBV10-2 and TRBJ1-5; 8 nucleotides match TRBD1. Germline V gives CDR1 WSHSY, CDR2 SAAADI. This CDR3 comprises 14 residues. With V trimmed by 6 bases and J by 4 bases, 5 bases remained unmatched. The CDR3 sequence is CASSEQGVNQPQHF. CDR3 sequence (DNA): TGCGCCAGCAGCGAACAGGGGGTAAATCAGCCCCAGCATTTT.

This clone was picked up one time. Written as DNA, the CDR3 is TGTGCCAGCAGCGGGTACCGGGACAGAAACAATGAGCAGTTCTTC. Amino acids: CASSGYRDRNNEQFF. This chain links TRBV7-9 with TRBJ2-1, with 7 bases aligning to TRBD1. The trim removed 5 bases at V and 5 bases at J, leaving 9 bases unmatched. The V gene's germline CDR1 is SEHNR and CDR2 FQNEAQ (reference sequence). The CDR3 is made up of 15 amino acids.

The chain is built from TRBV7-2 and TRBJ2-7; 12 nucleotides match TRBD2. J lost 0 bases, V lost 7 bases, and 7 bases had no gene match. The CDR3 spans 16 residues. The germline V gene encodes CDR1 SGHTA and CDR2 FQGNSA. The CDR3 loop reads CASTSSSGRASYEQYF. In nucleotides, the CDR3 is TGTGCCAGCACCTCTTCTAGCGGGAGGGCCTCCTACGAGCAGTACTTC. Full variable domain (outside the CDR3, taken from reference TRBV7-2 and TRBJ2-7): GAGVSQSPSNKVTEKGKDVELRCDPISGHTALYWYRQSLGQGLEFLIYFQGNSAPDKSGLPSDRFSAERTGGSVSTLTIQRTQQEDSAVYLCASTSSSGRASYEQYFGPGTRLTVT.

The chain employs TRBV3-1 (or the pseudogene TRBV3-2) and TRBJ1-3, with D hard to call. Trimming left V 3 bases short and J 0 bases short, with 12 bases between. In germline, CDR1 is LGHDT, CDR2 YNNKEL (reference sequence). The CDR3 is made up of 16 amino acids. CDR3 DNA: TGTGCCAGCAGCCAGGGAGGACGGATCTCTGGAAACACCATATATTTT. Its protein product is CASSQGGRISGNTIYF.

The chain uses TRBV4-3 and TRBJ2-6; 9 nucleotides align to TRBD2. V shed 0 bases, J shed 0 bases, and the junction held 9 bases outside the gene matches. Germline CDR1 is LGHNA and CDR2 is YSLEER. This CDR3 comprises 20 residues. The CDR3 sequence is CASSQEASGTSFSGANVLTF. The CDR3, as DNA: TGCGCCAGCAGCCAAGAAGCTTCCGGGACTAGCTTCTCTGGGGCCAACGTCCTGACTTTC.

The V and J genes are TRBV18 and TRBJ1-4; 9 bases agree with TRBD1. The germline V gene has CDR1 KGHSH and CDR2 LQKENI. Losses at the gene ends were 6 bases for V and 7 bases for J; bases not matched to a gene: 9. This CDR3 spans 15 amino acids. CDR3 DNA sequence: TGTGCCAGCTCGCACGGGACAGGGTTCGGTGAAAAACTGTTTTTT. Protein: CASSHGTGFGEKLFF.

The chain joins TRBV11-2 to TRBJ1-2; 11 bases are shared with TRBD1. The trim removed 1 base at V and 8 bases at J, leaving 3 bases unmatched. Germline-derived CDR1 and CDR2 are SGHAT and FQNNGV. This CDR3 has 14 amino acids. The CDR3 DNA follows: TGTGCCAGCAGCTTAGGGACAGGGGGCGCGGGCTACACCTTC. Translation: CASSLGTGGAGYTF.

J is TRBJ2-1 and V is TRBV10-1, with D perhaps TRBD2 (6 bases). Trimming removed 4 bases from V and 6 bases from J, with 10 bases in between. Germline loops: CDR1 WNHNN, CDR2 SYGVQD (reference sequence). CDR3 length: 13 amino acids. CDR3 region: CASSADYLNEQFF. CDR3 sequence (DNA): TGCGCCAGCAGTGCGGACTACCTCAATGAGCAGTTCTTC.

The rearrangement uses TRBV6-2 or TRBV6-3 and TRBJ1-1; 9 bases agree with TRBD1. CDR3 length: 11 amino acids. The J segment lost 11 bases and the V segment lost 6 bases, leaving 4 bases of the junction unmatched. Germline values: CDR1 MNHEY, CDR2 SVGEGT. The CDR3 here is CASSRDRDAFF. The CDR3 coding sequence is TGTGCCAGCAGCCGGGACAGGGATGCTTTCTTT.

Only a few counts were recorded for this clone. The chain has TRBV4-1 and TRBJ1-2, with D possibly TRBD1 on 5 matching bases. Germline V CDR1 and CDR2: MGHRA, YSYEKL. The CDR3 contains 14 residues. V lost 0 bases and J 8 bases, leaving 13 bases between the germline ends. The CDR3 reads CASSQDTRDSGYTF. Here the CDR3 DNA reads TGCGCCAGCAGCCAAGATACCAGGGATTCGGGCTACACCTTC.

The V and J genes are TRBV10-3 and TRBJ1-3; 7 nucleotides align to TRBD1. Trimming took 7 bases from V and 2 from J; bases not matched to a gene: 14. This CDR3 is built from 17 residues. Germline V gene lookup returns CDR1 ENHRY and CDR2 SYGVKD. The CDR3 sequence is CAIKEGTAWTPGNTIYF. CDR3 in DNA: TGTGCCATCAAGGAGGGGACAGCCTGGACCCCTGGAAACACCATATATTTT.

The rearrangement links TRBV7-9 to TRBJ1-5, with D tentatively TRBD1 (5 bases). This CDR3 is 18 amino acids long. The V gene lost 7 bases and the J gene lost 0 bases, with 22 bases spanning the gap. Germline CDR1 reads SEHNR; CDR2 reads FQNEAQ (reference sequence). CDR3 region: CASNSPPRGMSSNQPQHF. In DNA, the CDR3 is TGTGCCAGCAACTCCCCCCCGCGGGGGATGAGTAGCAATCAGCCCCAGCATTTT.

This clone was picked up one time. The V gene is TRBV4-2, the J gene TRBJ2-5; TRBD1 agrees at 8 bases. Trimming cost V 0 bases and J 5 bases; bases outside gene matches: 8. The CDR3 spans 16 residues. The germline gives CDR1 LGHNA, CDR2 YNFKEQ. The chain's CDR3 is CASSQDPQGAWETQYF. CDR3 nucleotide sequence: TGTGCCAGCAGCCAAGATCCCCAGGGGGCTTGGGAGACCCAGTACTTC.

The chain joins TRBV28 to TRBJ1-2, with a tentative D call TRBD1 (6 bases). Germline lookup yields CDR1 MDHEN and CDR2 SYDVKM. This CDR3 contains 16 residues. V was shortened by 5 bases and J by 3 bases, with 19 bases between the two germline ends. The CDR3 DNA sequence: TGTGCCAGCAGTAACTCCCAGGGGTTTGGGTACTATGGCTACACCTTC. It translates to CASSNSQGFGYYGYTF.

This chain connects TRBV9 to TRBJ2-3; D might be TRBD2 (5 bases). The CDR3 is 14 residues long. CDR1 is SGDLS and CDR2 is YYNGEE in the germline V gene. Trimming removed 0 bases from V and 4 bases from J, with 9 bases in between. The CDR3 spells CASSVAEEADTQYF. CDR3 nucleotide sequence: TGTGCCAGCAGCGTAGCAGAGGAGGCAGATACGCAGTATTTT.

This chain connects TRBV5-3 to TRBJ2-1; tentative D call: TRBD1 (5 bases). TRBV5-3 is an ORF, with its function uncertain. Trimming shortened V by 2 bases and J by 15 bases, and 12 bases separated the two germline ends. This CDR3 contains 11 residues. The CDR3 is CARSLRGPWFF. The CDR3 DNA is TGTGCCAGAAGCTTAAGGGGCCCCTGGTTCTTC.

CDR3 protein: CASSGAGRSYEQYF. The CDR3 DNA reads TGTGCCAGTAGTGGAGCGGGGCGATCCTACGAGCAGTACTTC. This chain connects TRBV19 to TRBJ2-7, with 7 nucleotides matching TRBD2. The V gene's germline CDR1 is LNHDA and CDR2 SQIVND (reference sequence). V was pared by 5 bases and J by 1 base, with 5 bases of the junction left unmatched. The CDR3 has 14 residues.

Written as DNA, the CDR3 is TGTGCCAGCAGCTCAGGACTAGCGGGGAACTACGAGCAGTACTTC. This translates into CASSSGLAGNYEQYF. The J gene is TRBJ2-7, the V gene TRBV11-2, with TRBD2 identical over 12 bases. CDR1 is SGHAT and CDR2 is FQNNGV in the germline V gene. This CDR3 comprises 15 residues. V trimming: 4 bases; J trimming: 3 bases; junction bases outside the gene matches: 4.

The rearrangement links TRBV9 to TRBJ2-5; weak D call: TRBD1 (5 bases). The germline V gene encodes CDR1 SGDLS and CDR2 YYNGEE. This CDR3 contains 14 residues. V dropped 1 base and J dropped 4 bases, with 11 bases sitting between them. CDR3 nucleotides: TGTGCCAGCAGCGTAAGGGGTTTGGGAGAGACCCAGTACTTC. Its translation: CASSVRGLGETQYF.

The rearrangement uses TRBV3-1 (or the pseudogene TRBV3-2) and TRBJ1-1; 7 nucleotides line up with TRBD1. Germline loops: CDR1 LGHDT, CDR2 YNNKEL (reference sequence). V shed 3 bases and J 3 bases; nucleotides not matched to a gene: 4. This CDR3 comprises 14 residues. This CDR3 is CASSQGQLYTEAFF. CDR3 DNA: TGTGCCAGCAGCCAGGGACAGTTATACACTGAAGCTTTCTTT.

CDR3 DNA: TGTGCCAGCAGCCAGACAGGGTTTGCTGGCTACACCTTC. As protein: CASSQTGFAGYTF. This chain connects TRBV6-5 to TRBJ1-2; 7 nucleotides match TRBD1. CDR3 size: 13 residues. Unmatched junction bases numbered 8, after V lost 6 bases and J lost 7 bases. In germline, CDR1 is MNHEY, CDR2 SVGAGI.

The chain uses TRBV15 and TRBJ2-1, with 7 bases aligning to TRBD2. The CDR3 runs to 13 residues. CDR1 and CDR2 from the germline V gene are LNHNV and YYDKDF (reference sequence). The V segment lost 6 bases and the J segment 7 bases; nucleotides outside the gene matches: 6. CDR3 sequence: CATRRGVGNEQFF. The CDR3, as DNA: TGTGCCACCAGACGGGGGGTCGGTAATGAGCAGTTCTTC. The whole variable domain, filled in from reference TRBV15 and TRBJ2-1, reads DAMVIQNPRYQVTQFGKPVTLSCSQTLNHNVMYWYQQKSSQAPKLLFHYYDKDFNNEADTPDNFQSRRPNTSFCFLDIRSPGLGDTAMYLCATRRGVGNEQFFGPGTRLTVL.

The chain uses TRBV29-1 and TRBJ1-1; TRBD1 is a possible D gene (5 bases). This CDR3 has 12 residues. Germline loops: CDR1 SQVTM, CDR2 ANQGSEA. Trimming removed 5 bases from V and 1 base from J, with 8 bases in between. CDR3 coding DNA: TGCAGCGTTACCGGGGGGAACACTGAAGCTTTCTTT. Translated: CSVTGGNTEAFF.